The clone carrying this T cell receptor beta chain was observed a few times. Its specificity is unknown. This record belongs to a study of T cells in Graves' hyperthyroidism and ophthalmopathy. Across the whole study: Blood from the periphery was taken at initial diagnosis, before any treatment.

The source material, RNA transcripts, was used to amplify TCR beta CDR3 regions. Carried out on the TCR CDR3, a first-round RT-PCR used the HTBI primer set. TCRdb passed the multiplex PCR reads through MiXCR, listing each CDR3 protein once. The sample includes about 560,000 distinct CDR3 sequences, 15% to 20% of them seen just once. This sample holds PBMCs from 8 to 10 ml fresh peripheral blood. Study-level points and caveats: Blood samples included most of the expanded thyroid clonotypes exceeding 0.001. With a median lead of around 5.9 months before onset, the model predicted ophthalmopathy.

Specimen: blood. This receptor was identified in a woman under 30 with Graves' hyperthyroidism.

CDR3 coding DNA: TGTGCCAGCAGTTTGGTGCCGAACACTGAAGCTTTCTTT. Its protein product is CASSLVPNTEAFF. The chain recombines TRBV12-3 or TRBV12-4 with TRBJ1-1; D unclear. The ends were cut back, 3 bases at V and 1 base at J, with 6 bases in the middle. This CDR3 contains 13 residues.